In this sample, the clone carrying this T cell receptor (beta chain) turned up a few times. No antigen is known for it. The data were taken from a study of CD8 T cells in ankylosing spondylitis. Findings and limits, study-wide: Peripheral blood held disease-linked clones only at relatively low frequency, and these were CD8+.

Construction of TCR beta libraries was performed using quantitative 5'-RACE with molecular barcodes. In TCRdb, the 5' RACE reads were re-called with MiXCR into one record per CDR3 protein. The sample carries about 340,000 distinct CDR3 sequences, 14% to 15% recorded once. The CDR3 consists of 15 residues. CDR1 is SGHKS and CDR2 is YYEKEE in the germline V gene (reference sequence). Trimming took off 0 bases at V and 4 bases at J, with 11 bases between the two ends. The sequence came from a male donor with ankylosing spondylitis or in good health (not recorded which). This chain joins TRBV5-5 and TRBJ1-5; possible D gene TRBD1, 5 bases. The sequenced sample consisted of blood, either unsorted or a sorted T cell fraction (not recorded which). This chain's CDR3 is CASSLAGAGNQPQHF. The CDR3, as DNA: TGTGCCAGCAGCTTGGCCGGGGCGGGAAATCAGCCCCAGCATTTT.